One and the same sample provided the 3 T cell receptor beta chains below, sequenced in a study of blood T cell repertoires in COVID-19. The repertoire was sequenced with immunoSEQ multiplex PCR; TCRdb's copy has only in-frame clones and lacks some. The data show some 300,000 clones, roughly 88% seen once. Sample: PBMCs or T cells enriched from blood (not recorded which). The receptor set was obtained from a woman aged 30 to 39 who had recovered from COVID-19.

The chain employs TRBV5-8 and TRBJ2-5; maybe TRBD1 (5 bases). The CDR3 loop spans 13 amino acids. In germline, CDR1 is SGHTS, CDR2 YDEGEE. V was pared by 5 bases and J by 6 bases, with 14 bases between. Here the CDR3 DNA reads TGTGCCAGCAGTGTGGGTACAGGCAAGACCCAGTACTTC. Translating it yields CASSVGTGKTQYF.

The chain joins TRBV19 to TRBJ1-5; the D is unclear. Germline values: CDR1 LNHDA, CDR2 SQIVND (reference sequence). Deletions cut 5 bases from V and 5 bases from J, with 10 bases between. The CDR3 has 13 amino acids. CDR3: CASSSLEDQPQHF. Written as DNA, the CDR3 is TGTGCCAGTAGTTCTCTGGAGGATCAGCCCCAGCATTTT.

The J gene is TRBJ2-1, the V gene TRBV30; 7 bases fit TRBD2. The V and J ends lost 0 bases and 5 bases, in that order; junction bases with no gene match: 1. Germline values: CDR1 GTSNPN, CDR2 SVGIG (reference sequence). The CDR3 spans 13 residues. The CDR3 DNA reads as TGTGCCTGGAGTGTCGGACTAGACAATGAGCAGTTCTTC. Translation gives CAWSVGLDNEQFF.